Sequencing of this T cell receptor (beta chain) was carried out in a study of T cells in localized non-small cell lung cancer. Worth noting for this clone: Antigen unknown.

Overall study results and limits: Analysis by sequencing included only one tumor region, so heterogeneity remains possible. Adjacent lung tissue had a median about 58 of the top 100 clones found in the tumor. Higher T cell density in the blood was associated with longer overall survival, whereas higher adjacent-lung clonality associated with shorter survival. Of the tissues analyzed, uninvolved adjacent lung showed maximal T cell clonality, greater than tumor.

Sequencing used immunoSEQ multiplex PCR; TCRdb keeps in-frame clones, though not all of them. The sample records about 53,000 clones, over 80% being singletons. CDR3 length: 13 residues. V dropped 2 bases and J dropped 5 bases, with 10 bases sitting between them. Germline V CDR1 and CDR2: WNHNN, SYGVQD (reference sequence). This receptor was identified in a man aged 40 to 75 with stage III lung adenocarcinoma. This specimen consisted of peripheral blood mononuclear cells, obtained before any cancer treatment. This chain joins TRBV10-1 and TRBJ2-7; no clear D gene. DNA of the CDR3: TGCGCCAGCAGTGAGATGGACCTCCACGAGCAGTACTTC. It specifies CASSEMDLHEQYF.